The 12 T cell receptor beta chains reported below all come from one sample, sequenced in a study of CD8 T cells in ankylosing spondylitis. Findings and limits, study-wide: Blood from ankylosing spondylitis patients appeared to carry a characteristic roughly eight-variant TCR beta motif.

No cognate antigen is known for these TCRs. TCRdb recomputed calls from the 5' RACE reads with MiXCR, one row per CDR3 protein. The repertoire includes approximately 540,000 distinct CDR3 sequences, roughly 13% of them detected once, and approximately 6.2% sits in the top ten. Sequenced input: blood, either unsorted or a sorted T cell fraction (not recorded which). These receptors originate from a male donor with ankylosing spondylitis.

V usage is TRBV6-6 and J usage is TRBJ1-2; the D is unclear. CDR3 length: 11 residues. Germline assignment: CDR1 MNHNY and CDR2 SVGAGI (reference sequence). V was shortened by 1 base and J by 5 bases, with 2 bases between the two germline ends. This CDR3 is CASSYFYGYTF. The CDR3 DNA sequence: TGTGCCAGCAGTTACTTTTATGGCTACACCTTC.

This clonotype was seen more than once but under ten times. The CDR3 loop reads CASSASSGGVTQYF. For the CDR3, the DNA is TGTGCCAGCAGCGCTTCCTCGGGGGGTGTGACGCAGTATTTT. The chain recombines TRBV14 with TRBJ2-3, with 7 bases fitting TRBD2. V was clipped by 5 bases and J by 9 bases; unmatched bases: 11. The germline V gene has CDR1 SGHDN and CDR2 FVKESK. This CDR3 contains 14 residues.

This chain connects TRBV20-1 to TRBJ2-1; possibly TRBD1 for D (5 bases). Germline-derived CDR1 and CDR2 are DFQATT and SNEGSKA (reference sequence). The V and J ends lost 5 bases and 2 bases respectively, with 13 bases between them. The CDR3 consists of 14 residues. The chain's CDR3 is CSAYDKGPYNEQFF. CDR3 coding DNA: TGCAGTGCTTACGACAAGGGGCCCTACAATGAGCAGTTCTTC.

In this sample, this clonotype turned up many times. The chain has TRBV7-2 and TRBJ1-4; D is ambiguous. Germline-derived CDR1 and CDR2 are SGHTA and FQGNSA. The CDR3 sequence is 14 residues long. Between the trimmed V and J ends, which lost 4 bases and 6 bases, there was a span of 12 bases. CDR3 region: CASSYSPDDEKLFF. For the CDR3, the DNA is TGTGCCAGCAGCTACAGCCCCGATGATGAAAAACTGTTTTTT.

This clonotype was recorded a few times. The genes are TRBV24-1 and TRBJ2-3, with TRBD1 identical over 9 bases. Losses at the gene ends were 4 bases for V and 4 bases for J; bases not matched to a gene: 8. CDR1 and CDR2 (germline): KGHDR, SFDVKD. The CDR3 contains 16 residues. The CDR3 loop is CATSDPTGGAADTQYF. The CDR3 coding sequence is TGTGCCACCAGTGACCCTACAGGGGGCGCGGCAGATACGCAGTATTTT.

This clonotype was observed a few times. The chain recombines TRBV7-9 with TRBJ2-1, with TRBD2 matching 11 bases. V lost 4 bases to trimming and J lost 8 bases; unmatched junction nucleotides: 7. From germline, CDR1 is SEHNR and CDR2 FQNEAQ (reference sequence). The CDR3 covers 15 residues. The CDR3 region is CASSSPTSGNHEQFF. The DNA for the CDR3 is TGTGCCAGCAGCTCCCCGACTAGCGGGAACCATGAGCAGTTCTTC.

There are many counts of this clonotype. The chain combines TRBV29-1 with TRBJ2-7; D not certain. V lost 4 bases and J 6 bases, leaving 10 bases between the germline ends. CDR3 length: 11 amino acids. The germline gives CDR1 SQVTM, CDR2 ANQGSEA. The CDR3 spells CSVGSLGEQYF. For the CDR3, the DNA is TGCAGCGTTGGGTCCCTGGGCGAGCAGTACTTC.

The chain carries TRBV5-1 and TRBJ2-2, with TRBD1 matching over 9 bases. Per germline, CDR1 SGHRS and CDR2 YFSETQ. There are 20 residues in the CDR3. Trimming took 4 bases from V and 6 from J; bases not matched to a gene: 22. This CDR3 is CASSPTYLLRTGTGSGELFF. The DNA for the CDR3 is TGCGCCAGCAGCCCGACCTACCTCCTAAGAACCGGGACAGGGTCCGGGGAGCTGTTTTTT.

This clonotype was found a few times. V gene TRBV29-1 combines with J gene TRBJ2-7, with D perhaps TRBD2 (5 bases). V was pared by 6 bases and J by 3 bases, with 9 bases between. Germline V gene lookup returns CDR1 SQVTM and CDR2 ANQGSEA. The CDR3 spans 11 residues. The CDR3 is CSVADYYEQYF. The CDR3 nucleotides read TGCAGCGTCGCCGACTACTACGAGCAGTACTTC.

The table lists this clonotype with a few counts. The chain has TRBV10-3 and TRBJ2-6, with 7 bases identical to TRBD1. From germline, CDR1 is ENHRY and CDR2 SYGVKD. Losses at the gene ends were 11 bases for V and 1 base for J; bases not matched to a gene: 14. This CDR3 spans 17 amino acids. The CDR3 sequence is CAGSKGASSSGANVLTF. Here the CDR3 DNA reads TGTGCCGGGTCAAAGGGGGCCTCTTCGTCTGGGGCCAACGTCCTGACTTTC.

This chain joins TRBV7-9 and TRBJ1-5, with 9 bases that match TRBD1. The germline gives CDR1 SEHNR, CDR2 FQNEAQ (reference sequence). The V segment lost 5 bases and the J segment 0 bases; nucleotides outside the gene matches: 5. The CDR3 spans 16 residues. CDR3 in amino acids: CASSLDRGNSNQPQHF. The CDR3 nucleotides read TGTGCCAGCAGCCTGGACAGGGGAAATAGCAATCAGCCCCAGCATTTT.

This clonotype occurred many times. The chain links TRBV20-1 to TRBJ2-1; D is undetermined. The CDR3 runs to 14 residues. V lost 1 base, J lost 0 bases, and 7 bases lay in between. From germline, CDR1 is DFQATT and CDR2 SNEGSKA (reference sequence). The CDR3 bases are TGCAGTGCTAGAGTGTCCCCCTCCTACAATGAGCAGTTCTTC. It is translated as CSARVSPSYNEQFF.